This T cell receptor beta chain was recovered during a study of cytomegalovirus exposure and HLA in healthy donors. General study findings and limits: Most CMV-associated TCR beta chains appeared HLA-restricted in a later analysis. Later analysis identified about 17,000 TCR beta sequences associated with HLA alleles, using a false discovery rate threshold of 0.05. Because they were indistinguishable, some V segments, including TRBV6-2 and TRBV6-3, were excluded.

CDR3 length equals 16 residues. Trimming removed 2 bases at V and 0 bases at J, with 11 bases between. Germline-derived CDR1 and CDR2 are MNHNS and SASEGT. With 60 Vbeta and 13 Jbeta primers, the PCR was carried out. Sequencing used immunoSEQ multiplex PCR; TCRdb keeps in-frame clones, though not all of them. The table records roughly 110,000 clones, 60% to 75% of them present only once. At collection, donors were nominally healthy, but unrecorded immune exposures were probable. As regards this clone: No antigen is known for it.

This receptor was taken from a young man in good health and CMV-seronegative. The source material was PBMCs. The chain carries TRBV6-1 and TRBJ2-1; possible D gene TRBD2, 6 bases. CDR3 DNA: TGTGCCAGCAGTGAACCGGGGGAAATCTCCTACAATGAGCAGTTCTTC. Amino acid sequence: CASSEPGEISYNEQFF.